This TCR beta chain was documented in a study of OX40 agonist ivuxolimab in advanced cancers. With respect to the entire study: Ivuxolimab was a fully human IgG2 agonistic monoclonal antibody targeting the costimulatory receptor OX40 (CD134). Intravenous ivuxolimab was administered to patients every 2 weeks at six dose levels: 0.01, 0.1, 0.3, 1.5, 3 and 10 mg/kg. Of the 50 to 55 patients in dose escalation, around 20 had hepatocellular carcinoma, about 15 had melanoma, 9 had renal cell carcinoma and 9 had head and neck cancer. In the dose-escalation cohort, approximately 80% of patients were male, and the mean age was roughly 56 years with a range of roughly 20 to 85. Prior anti-PD-1, anti-PD-L1 or anti-CTLA-4 therapy was permitted, and checkpoint inhibitors had been received by more than 35% of dose-escalation patients. Three dose-escalation patients achieved partial responses, one with hepatocellular carcinoma and two with cutaneous melanoma. Peripheral TCRbeta sequencing aimed to test whether ivuxolimab altered TCR sequence diversity and caused clonal T-cell expansion. The paper covers the monotherapy dose-escalation part of the phase I ivuxolimab trial, which included N ≈ 50 patients.

Trimming accounts for 4 bases at V and 0 bases at J, while the number of junction bases matched to no gene is 3. Based on the germline V gene, the CDR1 and CDR2 sequences are SGHRS and YFSETQ. The CDR3, from cysteine to phenylalanine, totals 14 residues. Only the CDR3 part of the read is kept: 42 bases, read in frame from the first base. Patients with autoimmune disease history or receiving systemic immunosuppression were excluded from the trial. Peripheral blood for TCR sequencing was drawn from every dose cohort at baseline, at cycle 4 day 1 and at cycle 7 day 1. The samples were taken from a phase I, first-in-human, multicenter, open-label dose-escalation trial of ivuxolimab. The trial enrolled adults with locally advanced or metastatic head and neck squamous cell, hepatocellular, melanoma or renal cell carcinoma. Before TCR sequencing, CD4+ T cells and CD8+ T cells from peripheral blood were sorted into separate populations.

As to this clone: It has no known antigen specificity. One base away there is no much larger clone; base qualities are not given.

Genomic DNA was extracted from sorted cells for sequencing of the TCRbeta CDR3 region. The immunoSEQ Assay was used for sequencing of TCRbeta CDR3 regions. Here the immuneACCESS table is served through TCRdb, limited to in-frame sequences with V and J called. Missing clones are a known gap in these copies; in checked studies unresolved V genes cover under half, and the rest lacks a known reason. The sample table records about 90,000 clones; around 90% of these occur just once. Jointly, the top ten make up 0.3% to 0.4% of the sample. What the study reported, not specific to this receptor: Low levels of normalized T-cell clonal expansion were also shown by some nonresponding patients. At doses from 0.1 to 3.0 mg/kg, clonal expansion was seen in both CD4+ and CD8+ blood T cells between baseline and week 6. On average, CD8+ T cells showed more expanded clones than CD4+ T cells after ivuxolimab. In the 0.1-3.0 mg/kg groups, partial responders were among the patients with the lowest normalized peripheral clonal expansion, particularly in CD8+ T cells. The antigen specificity of the clonally expanded peripheral T cells was not determined.

This sequence originates from an adult with an advanced solid tumor such as melanoma, head and neck, liver or kidney cancer. The receptor chain draws on TRBV5-1 and TRBJ2-7; TRBD2 lines up with 8 middle nucleotides. Sequencing used CD4+ or CD8+ T cells sorted from blood, obtained in a trial of the OX40 agonist ivuxolimab. The CDR3 loop reads CASSSGTSSYEQYF. The nucleotide sequence reads TGCGCCAGCAGCAGCGGGACTAGCTCCTACGAGCAGTACTTC.